There are many counts of the clone carrying this TCR beta chain. TCRdb reprocessed the 5' RACE reads with MiXCR, giving one entry per CDR3 protein. The data contain more than 20,000 distinct CDR3 sequences, almost 2.5% of them singletons. This sample is part of a study of neurological immune-mediated disorders. The sample taken for sequencing was PBMCs. The TCR comes from a woman aged 45-65 years with multiple sclerosis.

DNA for the CDR3: TGTGCCTCCCGGGAGAATGAAAAACTGTTTTTT. As protein: CASRENEKLFF. The chain joins TRBV10-3 to TRBJ1-4; D unclear. Germline-derived CDR1 and CDR2 are ENHRY and SYGVKD. The CDR3 sequence is 11 residues long. The germline V and J ends were trimmed by 11 bases and 5 bases, with 9 bases remaining between them.